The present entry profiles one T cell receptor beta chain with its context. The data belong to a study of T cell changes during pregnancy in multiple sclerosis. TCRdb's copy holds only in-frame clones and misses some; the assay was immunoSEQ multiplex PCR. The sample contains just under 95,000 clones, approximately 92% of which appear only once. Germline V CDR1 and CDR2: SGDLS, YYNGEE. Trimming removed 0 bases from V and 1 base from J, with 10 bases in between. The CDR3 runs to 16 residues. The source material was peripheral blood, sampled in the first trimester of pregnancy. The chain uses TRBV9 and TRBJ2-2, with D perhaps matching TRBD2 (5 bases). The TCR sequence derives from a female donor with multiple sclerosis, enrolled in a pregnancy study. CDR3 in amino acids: CASSVESGLNTGELFF. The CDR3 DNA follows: TGTGCCAGCAGCGTAGAAAGCGGACTGAACACCGGGGAGCTGTTTTTT.